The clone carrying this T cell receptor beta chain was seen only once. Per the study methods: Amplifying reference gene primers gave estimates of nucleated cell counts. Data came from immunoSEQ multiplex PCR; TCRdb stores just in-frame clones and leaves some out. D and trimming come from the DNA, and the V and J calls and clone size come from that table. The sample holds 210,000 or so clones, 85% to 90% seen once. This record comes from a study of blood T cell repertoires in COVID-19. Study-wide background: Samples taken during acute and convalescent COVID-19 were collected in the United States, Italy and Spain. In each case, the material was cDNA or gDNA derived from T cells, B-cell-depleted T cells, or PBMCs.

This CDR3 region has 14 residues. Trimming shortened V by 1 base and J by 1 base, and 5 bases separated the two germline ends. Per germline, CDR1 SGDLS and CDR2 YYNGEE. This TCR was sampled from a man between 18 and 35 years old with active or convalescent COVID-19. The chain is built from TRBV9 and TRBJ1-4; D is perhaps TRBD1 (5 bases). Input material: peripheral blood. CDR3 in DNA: TGTGCCAGCAGCGTACAGGGAACTAATGAAAAACTGTTTTTT. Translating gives CASSVQGTNEKLFF.